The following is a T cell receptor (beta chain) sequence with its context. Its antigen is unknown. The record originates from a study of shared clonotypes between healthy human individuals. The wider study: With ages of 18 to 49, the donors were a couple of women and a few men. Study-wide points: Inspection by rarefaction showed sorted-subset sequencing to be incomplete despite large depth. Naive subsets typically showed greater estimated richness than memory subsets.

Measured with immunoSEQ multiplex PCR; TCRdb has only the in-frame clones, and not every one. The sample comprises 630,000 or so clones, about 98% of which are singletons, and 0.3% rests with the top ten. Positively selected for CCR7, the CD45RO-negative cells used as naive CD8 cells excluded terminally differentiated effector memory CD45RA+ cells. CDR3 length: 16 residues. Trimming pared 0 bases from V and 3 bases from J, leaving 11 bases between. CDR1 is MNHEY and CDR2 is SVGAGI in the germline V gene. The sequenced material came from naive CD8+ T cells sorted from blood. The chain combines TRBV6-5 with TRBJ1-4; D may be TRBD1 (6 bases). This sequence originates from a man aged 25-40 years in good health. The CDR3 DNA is TGTGCCAGCAGTTACTCGGTGGGGGCGGCTAATGAAAAACTGTTTTTT. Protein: CASSYSVGAANEKLFF.